Shown below are 2 T cell receptor beta chains from a single sample sequenced in a study of T cell repertoires in cytomegalovirus infection. TCRdb processed the reads anew with MiXCR; each CDR3 protein has one entry. There are roughly 320,000 distinct CDR3 sequences in the sample; approximately 10% occur only once, and less than 3% lies in the top ten. Sequenced sample: PBMCs. These receptors all come from a human donor in good health (CMV status not recorded). Some clones in this sample may be carry-over from other donors' samples.

This clonotype was seen at least ten times. V usage is TRBV20-1 and J usage is TRBJ2-3; no reliable D call. CDR3 length: 11 residues. The V gene lost 0 bases and the J gene lost 7 bases, with 5 bases spanning the gap. CDR1 DFQATT and CDR2 SNEGSKA come from the germline V gene (reference sequence). CDR3 protein: CSAREGYTQYF. In nucleotides, the CDR3 is TGCAGTGCTAGAGAGGGCTATACGCAGTATTTT.

This clonotype was seen repeatedly, ten times or more. The chain couples TRBV7-2 to TRBJ2-5; 7 nucleotides match TRBD1. From germline, CDR1 is SGHTA and CDR2 FQGNSA. The ends lost 7 bases at V and 5 bases at J; junction bases unmatched: 10. CDR3 size: 14 residues. The CDR3 nucleotides are TGTGCCAGCAAGAACGAACAGGGGTGGGAGACCCAGTACTTC. This encodes CASKNEQGWETQYF.